This T cell receptor beta chain stems from a study of blood T cell repertoires in COVID-19 (dated by TCRdb to about 2020). A note on the overall study: Collaborator samples came from the United States, Italy and Spain and covered acute and convalescent phases of COVID-19. The material from the prospective study consisted of cDNA or gDNA derived from T cells, B-cell-depleted T cells, or PBMCs. Subjects who had been exposed to COVID-19, were actively infected with it, or had recovered from it provided the deeply sampled blood TCRbeta repertoires that made up the dataset. The repertoires were released in a freely available public database meant as a resource for research on the immune response to SARS-CoV-2. The samples were drawn from the first 160 participants of the ongoing ImmuneRACE study and from over a thousand subjects provided by 6 global collaborators. Sample metadata almost always included a de-identified subject ID, COVID-19 status, age in years and sex. Where available, HLA class I and class II types were taken from metadata supplied by the sample provider and were not determined by assay-based typing.

Each collaborating institution followed its own protocols to collect whole blood in K2EDTA tubes. For TCRbeta analysis, collaborator samples were shipped as frozen whole blood, as isolated PBMCs, or as DNA extracted from either sample type. The CDR3 holds 14 amino acids from the cysteine to the phenylalanine. Left in the record is the CDR3 DNA by itself, 42 bases read in frame from the first base. Trimming costs V 0 bases and J 0 bases, and their ends lie 4 bases apart. CDR1 SGDLS and CDR2 YYNGEE were looked up in the germline V gene. The investigation overall reported the following: The amount of clinical and demographic metadata varied by source and participant and was provided uncurated.

TCRbeta CDR3 regions were amplified from genomic DNA by means of the immunoSEQ Assay, a bias-controlled multiplex PCR. The study's own analysis went as follows. The number of nucleated cells in each sample was estimated by amplification of reference gene primers within the assay. Sequence reads were collapsed and filtered to measure the absolute abundance of every unique TCRbeta CDR3 rearrangement. For each sample, productive Simpson clonality was calculated by taking the square root of Simpson's diversity index across productive rearrangements. The table comes from immuneACCESS by way of TCRdb, which keeps in-frame sequences with V and J called. Part of the clones is missing from these tables; in studies checked, under half for an unresolved V gene and the rest for unknown reasons. The DNA was the basis for D and trimming; V, J and clone size are from that table. This sample lists 80,000 or so clones; about 76% were detected once. The ten largest clonotypes hold approximately 40% of the sample.

Notes on this clone: What this receptor recognizes is not known. It has no much larger one-base neighbor in the sample; base qualities were not kept.

The chain is encoded by TRBV9 joined to TRBJ1-3, with an unclear D gene assignment. The sample was peripheral blood. This TCR was recovered from a man older than 75 with acute or convalescent COVID-19. The CDR3 reads CASSVAPSGNTIYF. The DNA sequence reads TGTGCCAGCAGCGTAGCTCCCTCTGGAAACACCATATATTTT.